The rows below give T cell receptor beta chains drawn from one sample of a study of identical twins. TCRdb used MiXCR to reprocess the 5' RACE reads, holding one entry per CDR3 protein. The sample holds about 720,000 distinct CDR3 sequences, over 8.5% seen once. Another study also made use of these data, one on yellow fever vaccine responses in identical twins.

The sample comprised PBMCs. These TCRs come from a woman aged 18-29 years in good health. The CDR3 runs from the conserved cysteine through the conserved F or W. Fields, in order: CDR3 length, V gene, J gene, D gene, clone size, CDR3 DNA, CDR3 protein. A D gene is named only where the DNA matches it firmly. Clone size is given for some rows only: seen once, a few or many times, or a class if the clone is expanded.

17,TRBV5-5,TRBJ2-3,TRBD2,many,TGTGCCAGCAGCCCCCAGGTTGTGGGGGGGGACACAGATACGCAGTATTTT,CASSPQVVGGDTDTQYF
16,TRBV28,TRBJ1-2,TRBD1,many,TGTGCCAGCAGTGCCGCCCGGACAGGGGGCGGGTATGGCTACACCTTC,CASSAARTGGGYGYTF
12,TRBV7-9,TRBJ2-5,.,many,TGTGCCAGCAGCGCCGACCGTGGAGCCCAGTACTTC,CASSADRGAQYF
13,TRBV6-1,TRBJ2-7,.,few,TGTGCCAGCAGACAGTCGGGCTCCTACGAGCAGTACTTC,CASRQSGSYEQYF
17,TRBV6-2/TRBV6-3,TRBJ1-4,.,.,TGTGCCAGCAGTTACTCGATACAGGTTTCAACTAATGAAAAACTGTTTTTT,CASSYSIQVSTNEKLFF
16,TRBV12-3/TRBV12-4,TRBJ2-7,.,.,TGTGCCAGCAGTCTAGGTGTTCAGGGCAGCTCCTACGAGCAGTACTTC,CASSLGVQGSSYEQYF
15,TRBV12-3/TRBV12-4,TRBJ2-1,TRBD1,few,TGTGCCAGCAGTTTACTCGGACAGGGATACAATGAGCAGTTCTTC,CASSLLGQGYNEQFF
19,TRBV11-2,TRBJ2-3,TRBD2,few,TGTGCCAGCAGCACGGCCCCCCTACTAGCGGGGGGGCGGGCAGATACGCAGTATTTT,CASSTAPLLAGGRADTQYF
14,TRBV20-1,TRBJ1-1,.,many,TGCAGTGCTTCAAACAACGGAGGGGCTACTGAAGCTTTCTTT,CSASNNGGATEAFF
14,TRBV10-3,TRBJ2-3,.,few,TGTGCCATCCACAGCGAGGGACTTTCAGATACGCAGTATTTT,CAIHSEGLSDTQYF
10,TRBV20-1,TRBJ2-5,.,few,TGCAGTGCCTCACTCAAGACCCAGTACTTC,CSASLKTQYF
16,TRBV18,TRBJ2-7,TRBD2,.,TGTGCCAGCTCACCAGTAGCGGGAAGTAGCTCCTACGAGCAGTACTTC,CASSPVAGSSSYEQYF
19,TRBV2,TRBJ2-7,TRBD1,.,TGTGCCAGCAGTCCAGGGGGCGTCGGGTGGGGCGACGTCCTCTACGAGCAGTACTTC,CASSPGGVGWGDVLYEQYF
14,TRBV5-6,TRBJ1-5,.,.,TGTGCCAGCAGCTTGTCAGGGGTGGACCGGCCCCAGCATTTT,CASSLSGVDRPQHF
15,TRBV5-6,TRBJ2-7,.,many,TGTGCCAGCAGCTTGGGTTTGAGTCGATTCTACGAGCAGTACTTC,CASSLGLSRFYEQYF
17,TRBV5-1,TRBJ2-3,.,few,TGCGCCAGCAGCTTGGCCGTTCGCAGGGGAAGCACAGATACGCAGTATTTT,CASSLAVRRGSTDTQYF
13,TRBV29-1,TRBJ2-3,TRBD1,.,TGCAGCGTGGGGGACAGGGTGAGAGATACGCAGTATTTT,CSVGDRVRDTQYF
16,TRBV15,TRBJ2-7,.,.,TGTGCCACCAGCAGAGATTTCGACAGGAGCTCCTACGAGCAGTACTTC,CATSRDFDRSSYEQYF
14,TRBV7-6,TRBJ2-5,TRBD2,.,TGTGCCAGCACCCCGATTTCCGGGGGGGAGACCCAGTACTTC,CASTPISGGETQYF
16,TRBV7-9,TRBJ2-3,.,.,TGTGCCAGCAGCTCCCTGGACTGGGATCTCACAGATACGCAGTATTTT,CASSSLDWDLTDTQYF
15,TRBV5-1,TRBJ2-3,.,few,TGCGCCAGCAGCTCGGGGGACAGTGGCACAGATACGCAGTATTTT,CASSSGDSGTDTQYF
16,TRBV29-1,TRBJ2-2,TRBD1,.,TGCAGCGTTGAAGGGGGGGACAGGTCGAACACCGGGGAGCTGTTTTTT,CSVEGGDRSNTGELFF
12,TRBV6-5,TRBJ1-2,TRBD1,many,TGTGCCAGCACGAGGACAGGGGATGGCTACACCTTC,CASTRTGDGYTF
17,TRBV5-1,TRBJ1-2,.,many,TGCGCCAGCAGCTTGATGGAGGGGAGTCGGCCTAATTATGGCTACACCTTC,CASSLMEGSRPNYGYTF
17,TRBV27,TRBJ2-5,TRBD2,.,TGTGCCAGCAGCGCGGGACTAGCGGGAGTGGTCCGAGAGACCCAGTACTTC,CASSAGLAGVVRETQYF
14,TRBV14,TRBJ2-3,.,few,TGTGCCAGCAGCTTATGGACAGCCACAGATACGCAGTATTTT,CASSLWTATDTQYF
15,TRBV7-2,TRBJ2-7,TRBD1,.,TGTGCCAGCAGCCGAGGCGGGACAGGGGACTACGAGCAGTACTTC,CASSRGGTGDYEQYF
16,TRBV20-1,TRBJ2-3,TRBD2,.,TGCAGTGCTAGAGGAGAGGGTAGCGGGGTCACAGATACGCAGTATTTT,CSARGEGSGVTDTQYF
15,TRBV6-1,TRBJ2-3,.,.,TGTGCCAGCAGACCTATGGGGGGTACCACAGATACGCAGTATTTT,CASRPMGGTTDTQYF
12,TRBV3-1,TRBJ2-7,.,.,TGTGCCAGCAGCCAAAGGCTGGGAGAGCAGTACTTC,CASSQRLGEQYF
19,TRBV4-3,TRBJ2-1,TRBD2,.,TGCGCCAGCAGCCAAGATTCTAGCGGACCTTCTAGCTCCTACAATGAGCAGTTCTTC,CASSQDSSGPSSSYNEQFF
11,TRBV29-1,TRBJ2-5,.,few,TGCAGCGTTGGAGAGGGAGAGACCCAGTACTTC,CSVGEGETQYF